This T cell receptor beta chain was captured in a study of a mutant IDH1 vaccine in newly diagnosed glioma listed by TCRdb under 2021. With regard to the full study: Patients received eight vaccinations in weeks 1, 3, 5, 7, 11, 15, 19 and 23, corresponding to visits V03 through V10. Vaccination was initiated 4-6 weeks after radiotherapy alone, or concurrently with temozolomide cycles in the chemotherapy-containing groups. Of the 25 to 35 patients who were treated, about 62% were male and approximately 38% were female, and the mean age was approximately 40 years. Prior to enrollment, standard therapy consisting of radiotherapy alone, temozolomide alone, or radiochemotherapy with temozolomide had been administered to patients, with the combination being received by most patients. Six visits were used for peripheral blood collection: V03 (baseline), V05, V07, V10, V12 and V13. Longitudinal TCRB deep sequencing was done for some 25 treated patients, wherever samples were available for exploratory analyses. Results the study describes overall, beyond this receptor: Immune responses induced by the vaccine were seen in approximately 93% of patients across multiple MHC alleles. According to the authors, sample limitations meant that analyses of patient blood samples could not be reproduced. PBMC samples for TCRB deep sequencing were selected based on availability. Changes in the top peripheral T cell clonotypes picked up by TCRB sequencing did not appear to be linked to pseudoprogression.

As for this clone: The antigen this receptor binds is unknown. No base-level quality is on record; no much larger clone is a single base apart.

The library was obtained by the immunoSEQ multiplex PCR assay. Rearranged TCR beta chain sequences were amplified using the hsTCRB Kit according to the manufacturer's protocol. TCRB libraries were sequenced on an Illumina MiSeq. Concerning the study's data processing: Demultiplexing, trimming and gene mapping were performed with the kit vendor's proprietary platform. TCRdb provides this immuneACCESS table in a form limited to in-frame rearrangements. Some clones are lacking; in checked studies, under half of them reflect an unresolved V gene, and why the rest are absent is not known. D and trimming come from the DNA, and the V and J calls and clone size come from that table. This sample comprises around 78,000 clones, around nine tenths of them detected only once. The ten largest clones add up to under 0.6% of the sample. Sample time point, as interpreted from the label and publication: week 5, during vaccination. Each vaccine dose, consisting of 300 ug of a 20-mer mutant IDH1 peptide in Montanide, was administered subcutaneously with topical imiquimod. The donors had newly diagnosed IDH1-mutant astrocytomas of WHO grade 3 or 4 that showed loss of nuclear ATRX. The samples were drawn from NOA16, a multicentre, single-arm, open-label phase I trial in Germany that tested a mutant IDH1 peptide vaccine in humans for the first time. Genomic DNA for TCRB sequencing was extracted from EDTA blood using the DNeasy Blood and Tissue Kit.

CDR1 and CDR2 were assigned from the germline V gene as SGHTA and FQGNSA. Trimming removed 2 bases from V and 1 base from J, leaving 6 bases between the germline ends. The CDR3 covers 13 residues, taking in both the cysteine and the phenylalanine. Only the CDR3 DNA stays, 39 bases, in frame from base 1. The specimen was PBMCs, collected from a glioma patient whose treatment included an IDH1 peptide vaccine. The sequence joins TRBV7-2 to TRBJ2-7, with no D gene named confidently. The TCR originated in a woman in her fifties or sixties with glioma. The CDR3 region reads CASSLPGSYEQYF. The nucleotide sequence reads TGTGCCAGCAGCTTACCCGGATCCTACGAGCAGTACTTC.